One sample yielded the 2 T cell receptor beta chains listed below, sequenced in a study of blood T cell repertoires in COVID-19. Using immunoSEQ multiplex PCR, the repertoire was profiled, and TCRdb retains in-frame clones only, with some absent. The profile covers around 160,000 clones, with about four fifths appearing a single time and about 11% taken by the ten largest. The sample comprised peripheral blood. All receptors derive from a man aged 60 to 69 with active or convalescent COVID-19.

This clone was detected a few times. The chain couples TRBV29-1 to TRBJ1-1; maybe TRBD1 (6 bases). Deletions cut 6 bases from V and 7 bases from J, with 21 bases between. The CDR3 length is 14 residues. CDR1 and CDR2 (germline): SQVTM, ANQGSEA. The CDR3 protein is CSVLPGQVNSEAFF. The CDR3 DNA reads TGCAGCGTACTCCCGGGACAAGTTAATAGTGAAGCTTTCTTT.

The chain uses TRBV11-3 and TRBJ2-3; possible D gene TRBD2, 6 bases. This CDR3 spans 13 amino acids. Per the germline V gene, CDR1 is SGHNT and CDR2 is YENEEA. The V and J ends lost 1 base and 9 bases respectively, with 11 bases between them. The CDR3 loop reads CASSLGFGGTQYF. CDR3 bases: TGTGCCAGCAGCTTAGGTTTCGGGGGAACGCAGTATTTT.